One and the same sample provided the 8 T cell receptor beta chains below, sequenced in a study of shared clonotypes between healthy human individuals. The naive CD8 fraction comprised CD45RO-negative cells positively selected for CCR7 and excluded terminally differentiated effector memory CD45RA+ cells. Repertoires were generated with immunoSEQ multiplex PCR, while TCRdb's copy carries only in-frame clones and drops some. Seen here are about 2.2 million clones, 90% to 95% observed once, and the top ten hold around 1.7%. Source material: naive CD8+ T cells from PBMCs. These receptors were collected from a man aged 18 to 29 in good health. Some clones in this sample may be carry-over from other donors' samples.

The J gene is TRBJ1-3, the V gene TRBV29-1, with D unclear. V was shortened by 1 base and J by 0 bases, with 10 bases between the two germline ends. From germline, CDR1 is SQVTM and CDR2 ANQGSEA. This CDR3 region has 15 residues. The CDR3 loop reads CSVEVAGNSGNTIYF. As DNA, the CDR3 is TGCAGCGTTGAAGTTGCCGGGAACTCTGGAAACACCATATATTTT.

Remarks on this clone: This same CDR3 is encoded by further DNA sequences in the sample. The V gene is TRBV27, the J gene TRBJ2-1; TRBD2 agrees at 11 bases. Trimming cost V 7 bases and J 4 bases; bases outside gene matches: 3. The CDR3 is 14 residues long. The germline V gene encodes CDR1 MNHEY and CDR2 SMNVEV (reference sequence). In DNA, the CDR3 is TGTGCCAGCAAGGGACTAGCGGTTTACAATGAGCAGTTCTTC. Translated, it gives CASKGLAVYNEQFF.

This clone was detected only a few times. The chain links TRBV4-1 to TRBJ1-2; TRBD1 matches 7 bases. There are 15 residues in the CDR3. CDR1 and CDR2 (germline): MGHRA, YSYEKL. V was clipped by 3 bases and J by 4 bases; unmatched bases: 8. In DNA form, the CDR3 reads TGCGCCAGCAGCCAGCCGGGACAGCTCCTCTATGGCTACACCTTC. As protein: CASSQPGQLLYGYTF.

V gene TRBV13 combines with J gene TRBJ2-3; no clear D. This CDR3 contains 15 residues. Trimming removed 5 bases from V and 1 base from J, with 13 bases in between. The germline gives CDR1 PRHDT, CDR2 FYEKMQ (reference sequence). For the CDR3, the DNA is TGTGCCAGCAGCCCCCAGCGATTTGGCACAGATACGCAGTATTTT. It codes for CASSPQRFGTDTQYF.

The chain is built from TRBV28 and TRBJ2-7; maybe TRBD1 (5 bases). V was clipped by 3 bases and J by 0 bases, with 15 bases between them. The germline gives CDR1 MDHEN, CDR2 SYDVKM. The CDR3 extends over 16 amino acids. CDR3 bases: TGTGCCAGCAGTTTGACTCCGACAGAGGCCTCCTACGAGCAGTACTTC. It yields the protein CASSLTPTEASYEQYF. Using reference TRBV28 and TRBJ2-7 for the parts outside the CDR3, the full variable domain is DVKVTQSSRYLVKRTGEKVFLECVQDMDHENMFWYRQDPGLGLRLIYFSYDVKMKEKGDIPEGYSVSREKKERFSLILESASTNQTSMYLCASSLTPTEASYEQYFGPGTRLTVT.

J is TRBJ2-3 and V is TRBV28, with TRBD2 matching over 12 bases. Germline lookup yields CDR1 MDHEN and CDR2 SYDVKM. The CDR3 contains 17 residues. V lost 2 bases to trimming and J lost 5 bases; unmatched junction nucleotides: 8. CDR3 protein: CASSLIRLAGAGDTQYF. In DNA, the CDR3 is TGTGCCAGCAGTTTAATAAGACTAGCGGGAGCGGGAGATACGCAGTATTTT.

The chain couples TRBV11-2 to TRBJ2-1; 14 nucleotides line up with TRBD2. Per germline, CDR1 SGHAT and CDR2 FQNNGV. The CDR3 totals 15 residues. With 3 bases clipped from V and 8 bases from J, the junction kept 3 bases outside the gene matches. The CDR3 DNA sequence: TGTGCCAGCAGCTTCGGGACTAGCGGGAGCGATGAGCAGTTCTTC. This codes for CASSFGTSGSDEQFF.

This chain links TRBV28 with TRBJ2-5; 14 nucleotides agree with TRBD2. J was trimmed by 7 bases and V by 6 bases; bases with no gene match: 19. Germline V CDR1 and CDR2: MDHEN, SYDVKM. This CDR3 is 19 amino acids long. The CDR3, as DNA: TGTGCCAGCAGGGGGGGACTAGCGGGAGAACTGAGGGAAAGAGGGACCCAGTACTTC. It specifies CASRGGLAGELRERGTQYF.